Each of the 8 T cell receptor delta chains below was sequenced from the same sample in a study of γδ T cells in repeated Plasmodium falciparum infection. TCRdb reprocessed the multiplex PCR reads through CATT. The sample contains 70,000 to 95,000 delta-chain clones, more than 1.4% of which appear only once. Flow sorting of PBMC yielded separate Vgamma9/Vdelta2+ and Vdelta2-negative gammadelta T cell populations for bulk repertoire analysis. Sequencing was performed on gamma-delta T cells from blood. These receptors originate from a pool of human donors (malaria-infected and uninfected, not separated).

There are a few counts of this clone. This DNA's translation and the protein TCRdb lists, from a much larger clone, do not match at residue 3, likely due to a read error; the protein shown is translated from the DNA. The V call is TRDV1, the J call TRDJ1; 8 bases align to TRDD3. The J gene is not listed in TCRdb, so it was assigned here from a DNA match to germline. There are 23 residues in the CDR3. Germline CDR1 reads TSWWSYY; CDR2 reads QGS. The DNA for the CDR3 is TGTGCTCCTGGGGCTCCCTTTCCCACTCATTGTACTGGGGGTTTGACATCCACCGATAAACTCATCTTT. Its translation: CAPGAPFPTHCTGGLTSTDKLIF.

A remark on this clone: Translating this DNA gives a protein that differs at residue 11 from the TCRdb one, which belongs to a much larger clone; a read error is likely, and the protein shown is this translation. The chain is built from TRDV1 and TRDJ1, with TRDD3 identical over 9 bases. TCRdb carries no J gene annotation; the J gene was assigned here by matching the DNA with germline. The CDR3 runs 22 residues. CDR1 and CDR2 (germline): TSWWSYY, QGS. The ends lost 1 base at V and 1 base at J; junction bases unmatched: 22. The DNA of the CDR3 is TGTGCTCTTGGGGAACCGGCCTTCCCTGACTGTACTGGGGGACCCTTCACCGATAAACTCATCTTT. Translated, it gives CALGEPAFPDCTGGPFTDKLIF.

This clone was counted between two and nine times. A read error likely explains this, since a far larger clone differs by one base. The same CDR3 is also encoded by other DNA sequences in this sample. This sequence joins TRDV1 and TRDJ1, with a weak D call TRDD2 (6 bases). Matching the DNA to germline supplied the J gene, which TCRdb does not give. Germline-derived CDR1 and CDR2 are TSWWSYY and QGS. The CDR3 is 18 amino acids. CDR3 bases: TGTGCTCTCGGGGAAGCCTTCTTCCTCGACGGGAGAGGGGGTAAACTCATCTTT. It codes for CALGEAFFLDGRGGKLIF.

This clone was detected a few times. TCRdb's protein for this DNA is that of a much larger clone and differs from the translation at residue 4, likely a read error; the protein shown is the DNA translation. V and J are TRDV2 and TRDJ2, with 9 bases lining up with TRDD3. V lost 5 bases and J lost 2; bases outside the gene matches: 2. Germline V gene data show CDR1 as GEAIGNYY and CDR2 as EKD. The CDR3 totals 14 residues. In DNA form, the CDR3 reads TGTGCCTGTGTCACTGGGGGATTGACAGCACAACTCTTCTTT. It yields the protein CACVTGGLTAQLFF.

In the case of this clone: A far larger clone differs by one base, so this is likely a read error. This same CDR3 is encoded by further DNA sequences in the sample. The chain has TRDV1 and TRDJ1; 8 nucleotides match TRDD3. Because TCRdb records no J gene, it was assigned here through a match of the DNA to germline. Trimming cost V 4 bases and J 0 bases; bases outside gene matches: 25. The CDR3 is 22 residues long. The germline CDR1 and CDR2 sequences are TSWWSYY and QGS. CDR3 amino acids: CALGAPSTVRLGAKSYTDKLIF. CDR3 DNA sequence: TGTGCTCTTGGGGCACCCTCCACCGTAAGACTGGGGGCTAAATCCTACACCGATAAACTCATCTTT.

With respect to this clone: The TCRdb protein, from a much larger clone, departs from this DNA's translation at residue 3, likely by read error; the protein shown derives from the DNA. This sequence joins TRDV1 and TRDJ1, with D maybe TRDD2 (8 bases). The CDR3 has 19 residues. Trimming left V 10 bases short and J 7 bases short, with 37 bases between. The germline V gene has CDR1 TSWWSYY and CDR2 QGS. The CDR3 nucleotides are TGTGCTCCCGGGGAACTAGGGTTGGCTTCCTACTGGGGATCCCGTAAACTCATCTTT. Encoded protein: CAPGELGLASYWGSRKLIF.

As to this clone: The mismatch at residue 8 between this DNA's translation and the TCRdb protein of a much larger clone likely reflects a read error; the protein shown is translated from the DNA. The chain links TRDV1 to TRDJ1, with 9 nucleotides matching TRDD3. The J gene, absent from TCRdb, was called here by matching the DNA to germline. The CDR3 totals 19 residues. The germline gives CDR1 TSWWSYY, CDR2 QGS. V trimming: 0 bases; J trimming: 0 bases; junction bases outside the gene matches: 11. This CDR3 reads CALGELALNWGTYTDKLIF. The CDR3 nucleotides read TGTGCTCTTGGGGAACTAGCTCTTAACTGGGGGACGTACACCGATAAACTCATCTTT.

This clone was seen many times. TCRdb records a much larger clone's protein for this DNA, with a difference at residue 4 that likely arises from a read error; the protein given is the translation of the DNA. This chain links TRDV2 with TRDJ2; 13 bases are a match to TRDD3. J gave up 4 bases and V 6 bases, and 4 bases lay outside the gene matches. Germline CDR1 GEAIGNYY, CDR2 EKD. CDR3 size: 15 residues. DNA for the CDR3: TGTGCCTGTAACTGGGGGATACGCGGGACAGCACAACTCTTCTTT. It translates to CACNWGIRGTAQLFF.